The 29 T cell receptor beta chains listed next were all sequenced from one sample in a study of monozygotic twins with inflammatory bowel disease. No DNA is given; TCRdb re-called the 5' RACE reads and lists each CDR3 protein once. This listing includes around 410,000 distinct CDR3 sequences. Sequenced input: blood. The receptors were sampled from a human donor with ulcerative colitis or Crohn's disease, or a healthy co-twin of an affected twin (not recorded which).

The V and J genes are TRBV30 and TRBJ2-2. The CDR3 totals 15 residues. CDR1 is GTSNPN, CDR2 SVGIG, per germline (reference sequence). The CDR3 reads CAWSVQLLNRGELFF. Variable domain in full (rest from reference TRBV30 and TRBJ2-2): SQTIHQWPATLVQPVGSPLSLECTVEGTSNPNLYWYRQAAGRGLQLLFYSVGIGQISSEVPQNLSASRPQDRQFILSSKKLLLSDSGFYLCAWSVQLLNRGELFFGEGSRLTVL.

The chain couples TRBV2 to TRBJ2-3; lacking DNA, the TRBD1 call made by TCRdb goes unchecked. Germline CDR1 is SNHLY and CDR2 is FYNNEI. The CDR3 has 16 residues. This CDR3 reads CASSEAGTGLTDTQYF.

V is TRBV4-3 and J is TRBJ2-7; the D gene TCRdb calls, TRBD1, cannot be checked with no DNA. This CDR3 has 15 amino acids. Germline V gene lookup returns CDR1 LGHNA and CDR2 YSLEER. This CDR3 reads CASSQANSRGVEQYF.

J is TRBJ1-2 and V is TRBV6-1; TCRdb's assignment of TRBD1 cannot be checked, as there is no DNA. This CDR3 is built from 15 residues. Per the germline V gene, CDR1 is MNHNS and CDR2 is SASEGT. CDR3 loop: CASRILDRPDYGYTF.

This chain uses TRBV5-5 with TRBJ1-2; with no DNA, the TCRdb D assignment of TRBD1 cannot be verified. Germline lookup yields CDR1 SGHKS and CDR2 YYEKEE (reference sequence). The CDR3 loop spans 17 amino acids. CDR3 region: CASSRPMTPGGWEGYTF.

The J gene is TRBJ1-5, the V gene TRBV6-1. The CDR3 runs 13 residues. Germline CDR1 reads MNHNS; CDR2 reads SASEGT. This chain's CDR3 is CASRKGVGQPQHF.

The rearrangement links TRBV7-6 to TRBJ2-5; TCRdb's assignment of TRBD2 cannot be checked, as there is no DNA. The germline V gene has CDR1 SGHVS and CDR2 FNYEAQ. The CDR3 is 17 amino acids. CDR3 protein: CASSFIRLAGEGETQYF.

The gene calls are TRBV6-5 and TRBJ1-1; TCRdb's D call of TRBD1 is untestable without DNA. The CDR3 sequence is 12 residues long. Germline V gene lookup returns CDR1 MNHEY and CDR2 SVGAGI. CDR3 loop: CASSTPGQGAFF.

CDR3 loop: CASSQDPGKSQPQHF. The rearrangement joins TRBV3-1 to TRBJ1-5; TCRdb's D call, TRBD1, is unchecked because there is no DNA. Looked up from germline, CDR1 is LGHDT and CDR2 is YNNKEL (reference sequence). The CDR3 runs 15 residues.

This sequence joins TRBV12-3 or TRBV12-4 and TRBJ1-1; checking the TCRdb D call of TRBD1 is not possible without DNA. This CDR3 contains 14 residues. CDR3 region: CASRGTEKNTEAFF.

This chain joins TRBV5-6 and TRBJ2-4. Germline V gene lookup returns CDR1 SGHDT and CDR2 YYEEEE. The CDR3 runs to 11 residues. This CDR3 reads CASSHGHIRHF.

The rearrangement uses TRBV20-1 and TRBJ2-7; checking the TCRdb D call of TRBD1 is not possible without DNA. This CDR3 is 12 amino acids long. CDR1 is DFQATT and CDR2 is SNEGSKA in the germline V gene (reference sequence). This CDR3 is CSAIPGQSEQYF.

CDR3: CASSLEGEPYNEQFF. The gene calls are TRBV5-5 and TRBJ2-1. This CDR3 contains 15 residues. Germline V CDR1 and CDR2: SGHKS, YYEKEE (reference sequence).

The rearrangement joins TRBV5-1 to TRBJ1-4. CDR3 size: 13 residues. From germline, CDR1 is SGHRS and CDR2 YFSETQ. CDR3 amino acids: CASSLSSVEKLFF.

This sequence joins TRBV7-3 and TRBJ2-1; the D call of TRBD2 rests on TCRdb alone, since no DNA is present to check it. Germline CDR1 reads SGHTA; CDR2 reads FQGTGA. This CDR3 contains 15 residues. The CDR3 loop is CASSAEGPGYNEQFF. The whole variable domain, remainder taken from reference TRBV7-3 and TRBJ2-1, is GAGVSQTPSNKVTEKGKYVELRCDPISGHTALYWYRQSLGQGPEFLIYFQGTGAADDSGLPNDRFFAVRPEGSVSTLKIQRTERGDSAVYLCASSAEGPGYNEQFFGPGTRLTVL.

The rearrangement links TRBV11-2 to TRBJ2-3. The CDR3 has 14 residues. Germline assignment: CDR1 SGHAT and CDR2 FQNNGV. CDR3: CASSPESSTDTQYF.

The V gene is TRBV20-1, the J gene TRBJ2-7; TCRdb returns TRBD2, unconfirmable since there is no DNA. The CDR3 covers 13 residues. Germline CDR1 and CDR2: DFQATT and SNEGSKA (reference sequence). CDR3 sequence: CSVPGLEAYEQYF.

This chain joins TRBV20-1 and TRBJ1-4. The CDR3 runs 12 residues. CDR1 and CDR2 (germline): DFQATT, SNEGSKA (reference sequence). CDR3 protein: CSASLMFKKLFF.

V gene TRBV10-3 combines with J gene TRBJ2-2; there is no DNA to check the TCRdb D call of TRBD1. The CDR3 sequence is 15 residues long. Germline lookup yields CDR1 ENHRY and CDR2 SYGVKD. The CDR3 sequence is CAISEWDRDTGELFF.

V gene TRBV4-3 combines with J gene TRBJ2-5; the TCRdb D gene call, TRBD1, has no DNA to confirm it. Germline CDR1 is LGHNA and CDR2 is YSLEER. CDR3 length: 18 amino acids. This chain's CDR3 is CASSQAVSGTGSGGTQYF.

CDR3 sequence reads: CASSARDLLPYNEQFF. This chain connects TRBV18 to TRBJ2-1; TCRdb proposes TRBD2, but this gene call is untestable without DNA. The CDR3 runs 16 residues. Germline CDR1 reads KGHSH; CDR2 reads LQKENI.

This chain uses TRBV27 with TRBJ1-2; TCRdb selects TRBD1, and the lack of DNA leaves this call unchecked. The CDR3 contains 15 residues. The germline V gene encodes CDR1 MNHEY and CDR2 SMNVEV (reference sequence). This CDR3 is CASRTRDRGLGGYTF.

The rearrangement uses TRBV7-9 and TRBJ2-5. This CDR3 is built from 12 residues. Germline V CDR1 and CDR2: SEHNR, FQNEAQ (reference sequence). The CDR3 here is CASSLLIETQYF.

The genes are TRBV3-1 and TRBJ1-3; there is no DNA to check the TCRdb D call of TRBD1. This CDR3 is 13 amino acids long. CDR1 is LGHDT and CDR2 is YNNKEL in the germline V gene (reference sequence). The CDR3 protein is CASSPGSGNTIYF.

Here the CDR3 reads CSVGGANQPQHF. The J gene is TRBJ1-5, the V gene TRBV29-1; the D gene TCRdb calls, TRBD1, cannot be checked with no DNA. This CDR3 region has 12 residues. CDR1 and CDR2 from the germline V gene are SQVTM and ANQGSEA.

The chain has TRBV5-1 and TRBJ2-6; lacking DNA, the TRBD1 call made by TCRdb goes unchecked. This CDR3 comprises 17 residues. Germline values: CDR1 SGHRS, CDR2 YFSETQ. CDR3 amino acids: CASSSGQGATGANVLTF. Complete variable domain (other parts from reference TRBV5-1 and TRBJ2-6): KAGVTQTPRYLIKTRGQQVTLSCSPISGHRSVSWYQQTPGQGLQFLFEYFSETQRNKGNFPGRFSGRQFSNSRSEMNVSTLELGDSALYLCASSSGQGATGANVLTFGAGSRLTVL.

This sequence joins TRBV12-3 or TRBV12-4 and TRBJ2-2; the TCRdb call, TRBD2, lacks DNA for checking. The length of the CDR3 is 15 residues. The CDR3 sequence is CASILAGGTTGELFF.

J is TRBJ2-7 and V is TRBV7-9. The CDR3 has 15 residues. Germline assignment: CDR1 SEHNR and CDR2 FQNEAQ (reference sequence). The CDR3 region is CASSSPTDGAYEQYF.

The CDR3 is CASSLQSGGSPLHF. J is TRBJ1-6 and V is TRBV11-1; without DNA, the TCRdb call of TRBD1 cannot be checked. CDR3 length: 14 amino acids. Germline V gene sequence: CDR1 SGHAT, CDR2 FQDESV (reference sequence).